These 13 T cell receptor beta chains originate from one sample sequenced in a study of T cell responses to AZD1222 COVID-19 vaccine. Data came from immunoSEQ multiplex PCR; TCRdb stores just in-frame clones and leaves some out. The sample lists about 100,000 clones; 90% to 95% were seen once. The sequencing here drew on peripheral blood, taken on day 0 of AZD1222 vaccination. The receptors derive from an adult in good health.

The chain has TRBV5-5 and TRBJ1-1, with 7 bases fitting TRBD1. CDR1 is SGHKS, CDR2 YYEKEE, per germline (reference sequence). The trim removed 0 bases at V and 1 base at J, leaving 9 bases unmatched. The CDR3 totals 17 residues. CDR3 in DNA: TGTGCCAGCAGCTTGGCCTTGAGGGGGCAAGGGAACACTGAAGCTTTCTTT. Encoded protein: CASSLALRGQGNTEAFF. Together with reference TRBV5-5 and TRBJ1-1, the CDR3 gives the full variable domain: DAGVTQSPTHLIKTRGQQVTLRCSPISGHKSVSWYQQVLGQGPQFIFQYYEKEERGRGNFPDRFSARQFPNYSSELNVNALLLGDSALYLCASSLALRGQGNTEAFFGQGTRLTVV.

The rearrangement links TRBV11-3 to TRBJ1-2; D is unresolved. Trimming removed 0 bases at V and 2 bases at J, with 7 bases between. The V gene's germline CDR1 is SGHNT and CDR2 YENEEA. This CDR3 contains 14 residues. The CDR3: CASSLERENYGYTF. The DNA of the CDR3 is TGTGCCAGCAGCTTAGAAAGGGAAAACTATGGCTACACCTTC.

This clone has only one observation. The chain recombines TRBV11-2 with TRBJ1-1; possibly TRBD1 for D (5 bases). The CDR3 length is 16 residues. With 6 bases removed from V and 1 base from J, the gap between germline ends came to 18 bases. Germline CDR1 reads SGHAT; CDR2 reads FQNNGV. The CDR3 DNA reads TGTGCCAGCAGGGGTTGGGGGGAAGTGGCGAACACTGAAGCTTTCTTT. It specifies CASRGWGEVANTEAFF.

The chain recombines TRBV1 with TRBJ1-5. TRBV1 is a pseudogene. The CDR3 is made up of 12 amino acids. Here the CDR3 DNA reads TGCACCAGCAGCCAAGATTACTTGCCCCAGCATTTT. It is translated as CTSSQDYLPQHF.

The CDR3 nucleotides are TGTGCCAGCAGTGAAGGAGGGGAGAACACTGAAGCTTTCTTT. This gives the protein CASSEGGENTEAFF. The rearrangement uses TRBV6-1 and TRBJ1-1, with D possibly being TRBD1 (5 bases). V was clipped by 1 base and J by 1 base, with 7 bases between them. CDR1 MNHNS and CDR2 SASEGT come from the germline V gene. The CDR3 extends over 14 amino acids.

This chain uses TRBV15 with TRBJ1-5, with 9 bases identical to TRBD1. J was trimmed by 4 bases and V by 0 bases; bases with no gene match: 4. The CDR3 contains 16 residues. The germline CDR1 and CDR2 sequences are LNHNV and YYDKDF (reference sequence). Here the CDR3 reads CATSRDYGTGNQPQHF. The DNA for the CDR3 is TGTGCCACCAGCAGAGATTACGGGACAGGGAATCAGCCCCAGCATTTT.

The chain employs TRBV11-2 and TRBJ1-4; TRBD1 might be the D (5 bases). V gave up 0 bases and J gave up 2 bases, with 10 bases separating them. This CDR3 contains 16 residues. From germline, CDR1 is SGHAT and CDR2 FQNNGV. The CDR3 here is CASSLDREYTNEKLFF. The CDR3 nucleotides read TGTGCCAGCAGCTTAGACAGGGAGTACACTAATGAAAAACTGTTTTTT.

This sequence joins TRBV19 and TRBJ1-2; tentatively, D is TRBD1 (6 bases). Germline V lookup: CDR1 LNHDA, CDR2 SQIVND (reference sequence). This CDR3 region has 14 residues. Trimming removed 10 bases from V and 5 bases from J, with 20 bases in between. The CDR3 nucleotides read TGTGCCACCCGCGAGGGGGGTATACATTATGGCTACACCTTC. This gives the protein CATREGGIHYGYTF.

J is TRBJ2-1 and V is TRBV10-2, with D perhaps assigned TRBD1 or TRBD2 (7 bases each). The CDR3 is made up of 15 amino acids. Trimming removed 6 bases from V and 8 bases from J, with 20 bases in between. CDR1 and CDR2 (germline): WSHSY, SAAADI. CDR3 nucleotides: TGCGCCAGCAGAGACCGGGACCCAGGGGGGGATGAGCAGTTCTTC. It is translated as CASRDRDPGGDEQFF.

The chain recombines TRBV28 with TRBJ1-5; 11 bases are a match to TRBD1. CDR3 length equals 14 residues. The germline gives CDR1 MDHEN, CDR2 SYDVKM. V was clipped by 6 bases and J by 9 bases; unmatched bases: 7. The CDR3 DNA is TGTGCCAGCAGCACGGGACAGGGGGTTGCGCCCCAGCATTTT. As protein: CASSTGQGVAPQHF. The full variable domain, completed using reference TRBV28 and TRBJ1-5, is DVKVTQSSRYLVKRTGEKVFLECVQDMDHENMFWYRQDPGLGLRLIYFSYDVKMKEKGDIPEGYSVSREKKERFSLILESASTNQTSMYLCASSTGQGVAPQHFGDGTRLSIL.

V is TRBV19 and J is TRBJ1-1; D remains ambiguous. From germline, CDR1 is LNHDA and CDR2 SQIVND (reference sequence). The V gene lost 3 bases and the J gene lost 2 bases, with 7 bases spanning the gap. This CDR3 contains 13 residues. CDR3 loop: CASSITENTEAFF. CDR3 DNA: TGTGCCAGTAGTATCACCGAAAACACTGAAGCTTTCTTT.

J is TRBJ2-7 and V is TRBV29-1, with 14 bases lining up with TRBD2. The CDR3 covers 12 residues. V was clipped by 7 bases and J by 6 bases; unmatched bases: 2. CDR1 and CDR2 (germline): SQVTM, ANQGSEA. CDR3 DNA: TGCAGCGCGGGACTAGCGGGAGCCGAGCAGTACTTC. Its translation: CSAGLAGAEQYF.

CDR3 region: CASSESSSTEAFF. CDR3 DNA sequence: TGTGCCAGCAGTGAATCATCCAGCACTGAAGCTTTCTTT. This chain uses TRBV6-4 with TRBJ1-1; D unclear. Per the germline V gene, CDR1 is MRHNA and CDR2 is SNTAGT. This CDR3 comprises 13 residues. Trimming removed 3 bases at V and 4 bases at J, with 9 bases between.